The present T cell receptor (beta chain) was sequenced within a study of blood T cells in healthy people across ages. Findings of the study overall: Researchers report that TCR beta diversity correlated strongly with naive T cell percentage. Investigators viewed diversity estimates from one million T cells as underestimates, the study reported.

With a J-beta primer mix and a sample-barcoded 5' primer, a second PCR ran roughly 6 to 11 cycles. A template-switch adaptor with 12 random nucleotides tagged each cDNA molecule. A single record per CDR3 protein comes from TCRdb applying MiXCR to the 5' RACE reads. This table has around 1,900,000 distinct CDR3 sequences, roughly two fifths appearing once. The CDR3 extends over 16 amino acids. The V gene's germline CDR1 is DFQATT and CDR2 SNEGSKA (reference sequence). V was trimmed by 4 bases and J by 8 bases, leaving 21 bases between them. The donors, all healthy, were Caucasians living in Russia, aged roughly 6 to 95. For this clonotype: The antigen is undetermined.

The receptor was isolated from a human donor in good health. The chain carries TRBV20-1 and TRBJ1-6; D not certain. Input material: blood. The CDR3, as DNA: TGCAGTGCTACTAGTTCGGGCCTCCCGGCGGATTCACCCCTCCACTTT. This encodes CSATSSGLPADSPLHF.